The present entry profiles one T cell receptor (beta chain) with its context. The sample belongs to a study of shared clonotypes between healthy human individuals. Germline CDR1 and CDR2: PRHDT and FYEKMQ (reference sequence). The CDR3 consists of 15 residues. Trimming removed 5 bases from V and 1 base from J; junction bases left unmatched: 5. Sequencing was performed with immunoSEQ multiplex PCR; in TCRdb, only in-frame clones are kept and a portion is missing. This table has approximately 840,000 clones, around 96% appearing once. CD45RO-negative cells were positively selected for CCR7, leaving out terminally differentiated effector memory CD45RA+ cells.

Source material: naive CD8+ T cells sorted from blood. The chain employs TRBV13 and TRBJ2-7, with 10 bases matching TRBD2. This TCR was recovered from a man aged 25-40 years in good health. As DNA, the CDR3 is TGTGCCAGCAGCGAGACTAGCGGGCATTCCTACGAGCAGTACTTC. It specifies CASSETSGHSYEQYF.